Included here is one T cell receptor beta chain sequence, with context. This sample is part of a study of blood T cell repertoires in COVID-19. Across the whole study: Whether acute or convalescent, the COVID-19 samples came from the United States, Italy and Spain. Nucleic acid was either cDNA or gDNA, and it came from T cells, B-cell-depleted T cells, or PBMCs.

As originally analysed: Estimation of nucleated cell counts was performed using reference gene primer amplification. Here immunoSEQ multiplex PCR was the method, and the copy in TCRdb shows in-frame clones only, minus some. V and J calls plus clone size are reproduced from that table; the DNA served to infer D and trimming. The table lists under 100,000 clones, under 90% of them singletons. The clonotype was recovered from a woman in her 70s with acute or convalescent COVID-19. Material: peripheral blood.

For the CDR3, the DNA is TGTGCCAGCAGCTTAGCTTCGGGTAGGGGGATTGAGCAGTTCTTC. Its translation is CASSLASGRGIEQFF. The chain is built from TRBV7-9 and TRBJ2-1; D possibly corresponds to TRBD1 (6 bases). CDR1 is SEHNR and CDR2 is FQNEAQ in the germline V gene (reference sequence). The CDR3 totals 15 residues. Trimming removed 0 bases from V and 9 bases from J, with 15 bases in between.